The clone carrying this TCR beta chain was counted between two and nine times. V dropped 5 bases and J dropped 5 bases, with 12 bases sitting between them. This CDR3 has 12 residues. Germline-derived CDR1 and CDR2 are SQVTM and ANQGSEA. This sample is part of a study of T cells in Graves' hyperthyroidism and ophthalmopathy. Researchers amplified the TCR beta CDR3 regions from RNA transcripts. HTBI primers were the set used in a first-round RT-PCR of the TCR CDR3. TCRdb passed the multiplex PCR reads through MiXCR, listing each CDR3 protein once. There are about 560,000 distinct CDR3 sequences in the sample; approximately 14% occur only once, and approximately 15% lies in the top ten.

The source is a woman aged 40 to 50 with Graves' hyperthyroidism. The sequenced material came from blood. The V call is TRBV29-1, the J call TRBJ1-1; a weak D match, TRBD1 (6 bases). CDR3 sequence: CSVRRGKTEAFF. In DNA form, the CDR3 reads TGCAGCGTTCGAAGGGGGAAAACTGAAGCTTTCTTT.